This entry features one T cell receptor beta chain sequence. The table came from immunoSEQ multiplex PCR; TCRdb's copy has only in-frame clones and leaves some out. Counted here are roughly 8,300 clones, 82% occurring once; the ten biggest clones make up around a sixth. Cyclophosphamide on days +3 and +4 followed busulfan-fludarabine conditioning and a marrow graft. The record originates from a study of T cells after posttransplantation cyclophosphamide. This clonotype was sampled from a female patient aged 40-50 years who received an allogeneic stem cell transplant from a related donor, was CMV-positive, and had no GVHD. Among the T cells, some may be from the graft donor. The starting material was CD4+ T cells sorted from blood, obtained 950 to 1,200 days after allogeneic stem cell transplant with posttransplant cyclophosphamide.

Here the CDR3 reads CASTVMLSYEQYF. The CDR3 DNA follows: TGTGCCAGCACGGTAATGCTGTCCTACGAGCAGTACTTC. This chain links TRBV21-1 with TRBJ2-7; TRBD2 is taken as the D call from the table, unchecked against the DNA. TRBV21-1 represents a pseudogene. The CDR3 runs 13 residues.